This TCR beta chain stems from a study of shared clonotypes between healthy human individuals. Study details: Sampling drew on donors who were a couple of women and a few men aged 18 to 49.

The CDR3 has 14 amino acids. Germline V gene data show CDR1 as SNHLY and CDR2 as FYNNEI. V dropped 6 bases and J dropped 5 bases, with 16 bases sitting between them. Study-wide results and limits: Non-shared clonotypes had lower generation probabilities than clonotypes shared by all four sorted-subset donors.

Some clones are missing from TCRdb's copy, which holds only in-frame ones; the method was immunoSEQ multiplex PCR. The sample has about 550,000 clones; roughly 95% are singletons. CD45RO-negative cells were positively selected for CCR7, leaving out terminally differentiated effector memory CD45RA+ cells. As regards this clone: Antigen unknown.

The clonotype comes from a woman in her thirties in good health. The sequencing input was naive CD8+ T cells sorted from blood. This rearrangement joins TRBV2 to TRBJ1-2; TRBD1 is a possible D gene (5 bases). CDR3 DNA sequence: TGTGCCAGCAGGCCCCTATTGGGGGATTATGGCTACACCTTC. This sequence encodes CASRPLLGDYGYTF.